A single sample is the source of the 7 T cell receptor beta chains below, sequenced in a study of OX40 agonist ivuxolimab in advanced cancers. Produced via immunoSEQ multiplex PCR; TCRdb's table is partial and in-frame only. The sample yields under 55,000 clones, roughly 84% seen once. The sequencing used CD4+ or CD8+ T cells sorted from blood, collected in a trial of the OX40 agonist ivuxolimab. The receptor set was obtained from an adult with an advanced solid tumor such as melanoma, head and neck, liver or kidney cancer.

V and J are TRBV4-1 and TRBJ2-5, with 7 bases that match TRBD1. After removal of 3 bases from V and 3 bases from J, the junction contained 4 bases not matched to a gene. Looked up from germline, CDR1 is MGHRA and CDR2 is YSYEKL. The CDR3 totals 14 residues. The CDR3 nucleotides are TGCGCCAGCAGCCATTCCGGGACAGAAGAGACCCAGTACTTC. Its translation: CASSHSGTEETQYF.

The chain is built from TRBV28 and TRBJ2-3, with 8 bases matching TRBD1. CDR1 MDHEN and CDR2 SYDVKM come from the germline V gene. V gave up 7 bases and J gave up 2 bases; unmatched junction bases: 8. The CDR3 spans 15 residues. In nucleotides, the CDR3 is TGTGCCAGCACCGCCGGGACAGGAGACACAGATACGCAGTATTTT. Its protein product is CASTAGTGDTDTQYF.

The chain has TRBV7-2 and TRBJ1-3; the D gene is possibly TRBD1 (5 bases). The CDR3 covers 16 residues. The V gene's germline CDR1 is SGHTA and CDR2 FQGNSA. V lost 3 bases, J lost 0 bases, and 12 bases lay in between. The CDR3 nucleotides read TGTGCCAGCAGCTTGACAGACGGTTACTCTGGAAACACCATATATTTT. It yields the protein CASSLTDGYSGNTIYF.

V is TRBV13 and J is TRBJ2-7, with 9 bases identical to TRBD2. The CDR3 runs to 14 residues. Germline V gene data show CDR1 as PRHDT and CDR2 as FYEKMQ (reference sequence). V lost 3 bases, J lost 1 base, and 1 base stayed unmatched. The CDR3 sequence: CASSLREGSYEQYF. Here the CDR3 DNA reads TGTGCCAGCAGCTTGCGGGAGGGGTCCTACGAGCAGTACTTC.

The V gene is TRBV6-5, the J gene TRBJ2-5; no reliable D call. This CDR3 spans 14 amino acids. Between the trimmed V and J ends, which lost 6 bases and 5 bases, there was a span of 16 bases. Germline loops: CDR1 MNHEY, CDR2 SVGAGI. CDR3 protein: CASRRRALGETQYF. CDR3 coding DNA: TGTGCCAGCAGGCGCCGGGCCTTGGGGGAGACCCAGTACTTC.

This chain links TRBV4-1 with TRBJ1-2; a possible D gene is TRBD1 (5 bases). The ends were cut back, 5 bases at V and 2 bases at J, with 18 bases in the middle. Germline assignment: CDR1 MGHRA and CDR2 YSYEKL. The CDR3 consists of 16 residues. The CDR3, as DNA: TGCGCCAGCAGCTGGGAGAGCGGGAGGACAAACTATGGCTACACCTTC. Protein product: CASSWESGRTNYGYTF.

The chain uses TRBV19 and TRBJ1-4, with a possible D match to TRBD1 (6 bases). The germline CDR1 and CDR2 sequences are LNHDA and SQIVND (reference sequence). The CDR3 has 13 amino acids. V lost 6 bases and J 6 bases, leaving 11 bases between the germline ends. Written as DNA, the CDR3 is TGTGCCAGTAGACCTTGGACAGATGAAAAACTGTTTTTT. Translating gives CASRPWTDEKLFF.